The clone carrying this T cell receptor (beta chain) was detected only once. V was trimmed by 0 bases and J by 7 bases, leaving 13 bases between them. Germline CDR1 is SGDLS and CDR2 is YYNGEE. CDR3 length: 14 amino acids. The sample is drawn from a study of blood T cell repertoires in COVID-19. Original handling: Quantification of nucleated cells was approximated via reference gene primer amplification. Profiling relied on immunoSEQ multiplex PCR, and the TCRdb table lists in-frame clones only, not all of them. V and J calls and clone size come straight from that table; D and trimming were deduced from the DNA. The sample has over 75,000 clones; more than 75% are singletons.

The rearrangement uses TRBV9 and TRBJ1-2, with a weak D call TRBD1 (5 bases). This receptor was taken from a human donor in a cohort sampled during active COVID-19. Material: peripheral blood. Here the CDR3 reads CASSVATGAGGYTF. CDR3 bases: TGTGCCAGCAGCGTAGCTACTGGGGCAGGTGGCTACACCTTC.